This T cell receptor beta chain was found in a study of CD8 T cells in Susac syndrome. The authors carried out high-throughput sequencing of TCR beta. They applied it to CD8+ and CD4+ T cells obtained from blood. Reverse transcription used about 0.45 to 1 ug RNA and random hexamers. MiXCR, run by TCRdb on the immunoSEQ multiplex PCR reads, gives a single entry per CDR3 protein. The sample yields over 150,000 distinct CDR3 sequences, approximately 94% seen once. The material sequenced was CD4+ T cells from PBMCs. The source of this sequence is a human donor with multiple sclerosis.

In DNA, the CDR3 is TGTGCCAGCAGTCGGGGAGTCTGGGTGAATGAGCAGTTCTTC. This gives the protein CASSRGVWVNEQFF. This chain links TRBV7-2 with TRBJ2-1; a possible D gene is TRBD2 (5 bases). V was clipped by 6 bases and J by 7 bases, with 16 bases between them. Germline assignment: CDR1 SGHTA and CDR2 FQGNSA. CDR3 size: 14 residues.